These 29 T cell receptor beta chains were sequenced from one sample in a study of shared clonotypes between healthy human individuals. Generated by immunoSEQ multiplex PCR, the TCRdb table keeps only in-frame clones and is missing some. The sample includes fewer than 1.8 million clones, 98% seen only once; the top ten take around 0.38%. Sequencing was performed on naive CD4+ T cells sorted from blood. Specified subset: CD45RA+ positively selected. The origin of the receptors is a man aged 25 to 45 in good health.

The V gene is TRBV5-1, the J gene TRBJ2-7, with D possibly being TRBD2 (5 bases). The CDR3 is made up of 15 amino acids. Trimming pared 4 bases from V and 0 bases from J, leaving 14 bases between. From germline, CDR1 is SGHRS and CDR2 YFSETQ. CDR3 DNA: TGCGCCAGCAGCCCGGCCGGGATCAGCTCCTACGAGCAGTACTTC. It yields the protein CASSPAGISSYEQYF. Combining the CDR3 with reference TRBV5-1 and TRBJ2-7 gives the whole variable domain KAGVTQTPRYLIKTRGQQVTLSCSPISGHRSVSWYQQTPGQGLQFLFEYFSETQRNKGNFPGRFSGRQFSNSRSEMNVSTLELGDSALYLCASSPAGISSYEQYFGPGTRLTVT.

J is TRBJ2-2 and V is TRBV19, with D perhaps TRBD1 (6 bases). V shed 3 bases and J shed 5 bases, with 13 bases lying between them. This CDR3 is built from 15 residues. The V gene's germline CDR1 is LNHDA and CDR2 SQIVND (reference sequence). CDR3 residues: CASSMSWGQTGELFF. CDR3 bases: TGTGCCAGTAGTATGAGTTGGGGACAAACCGGGGAGCTGTTTTTT.

The chain couples TRBV11-2 to TRBJ2-1; 9 bases fit TRBD2. The CDR3 spans 15 residues. CDR1 SGHAT and CDR2 FQNNGV come from the germline V gene. The V gene end was trimmed by 5 bases and the J gene end by 3 bases; junction bases not matched to a gene: 5. CDR3 loop: CASSKLSGSYNEQFF. The CDR3 nucleotides read TGTGCCAGCAGCAAACTTAGCGGGAGCTACAATGAGCAGTTCTTC.

The CDR3 region has the DNA TGTGCCATTTACAGGGGGCACGGCTACACCTTC. It is translated as CAIYRGHGYTF. The gene calls are TRBV10-3 and TRBJ1-2; TRBD1 agrees at 9 bases. Germline loops: CDR1 ENHRY, CDR2 SYGVKD. CDR3 size: 11 residues. V dropped 9 bases and J dropped 8; count of bases not matched to a gene: 4.

This chain links TRBV14 with TRBJ2-1; 10 bases agree with TRBD2. V lost 4 bases and J lost 5; bases outside the gene matches: 5. Germline CDR1 SGHDN, CDR2 FVKESK. The CDR3 has 15 residues. This CDR3 is CASSPRTSGNNEQFF. The DNA for the CDR3 is TGTGCCAGCAGCCCTCGGACTAGCGGAAACAATGAGCAGTTCTTC.

This sequence joins TRBV9 and TRBJ1-2; D is undetermined. CDR3 length equals 14 residues. V was cut by 0 bases and J by 2 bases, with 8 bases left in between. In germline, CDR1 is SGDLS, CDR2 YYNGEE. The CDR3 coding sequence is TGTGCCAGCAGCGTAGATGGCAGGAACTATGGCTACACCTTC. It yields the protein CASSVDGRNYGYTF. Drawing the rest from reference TRBV9 and TRBJ1-2, the complete variable domain is DSGVTQTPKHLITATGQRVTLRCSPRSGDLSVYWYQQSLDQGLQFLIQYYNGEERAKGNILERFSAQQFPDLHSELNLSSLELGDSALYFCASSVDGRNYGYTFGSGTRLTVV.

The V and J genes are TRBV18 and TRBJ1-4, with D uncertain. This CDR3 has 18 amino acids. Germline assignment: CDR1 KGHSH and CDR2 LQKENI. V was cut by 3 bases and J by 1 base, with 18 bases left in between. The chain's CDR3 is CASSPLIARFGTNEKLFF. CDR3 coding DNA: TGTGCCAGCTCACCTTTAATTGCGAGGTTTGGAACTAATGAAAAACTGTTTTTT.

The V call is TRBV5-1, the J call TRBJ2-3, with D hard to call. This CDR3 has 12 residues. The germline V gene encodes CDR1 SGHRS and CDR2 YFSETQ. V lost 1 base and J 5 bases, leaving 5 bases between the germline ends. CDR3 sequence (DNA): TGCGCCAGCAGCTTGTTTGTAGATACGCAGTATTTT. Protein sequence: CASSLFVDTQYF. Together with reference TRBV5-1 and TRBJ2-3, the CDR3 gives the full variable domain: KAGVTQTPRYLIKTRGQQVTLSCSPISGHRSVSWYQQTPGQGLQFLFEYFSETQRNKGNFPGRFSGRQFSNSRSEMNVSTLELGDSALYLCASSLFVDTQYFGPGTRLTVL.

The chain has TRBV15 and TRBJ2-3; 9 bases fit TRBD2. This CDR3 has 16 residues. The ends lost 5 bases at V and 2 bases at J; junction bases unmatched: 8. Germline assignment: CDR1 LNHNV and CDR2 YYDKDF (reference sequence). The CDR3 DNA is TGTGCCACCAGCTCTGGGCTAGCGGGAACCACAGATACGCAGTATTTT. Its translation is CATSSGLAGTTDTQYF.

This chain connects TRBV27 to TRBJ2-3, with TRBD2 matching 8 bases. The CDR3 extends over 15 amino acids. Germline V gene sequence: CDR1 MNHEY, CDR2 SMNVEV (reference sequence). J was trimmed by 8 bases and V by 3 bases; bases with no gene match: 10. The CDR3 coding sequence is TGTGCCAGCAGTTTTGCGGGAGGACCAGGAGGTACGCAGTATTTT. This codes for CASSFAGGPGGTQYF.

V usage is TRBV14 and J usage is TRBJ2-1; maybe TRBD2 (5 bases). Per the germline V gene, CDR1 is SGHDN and CDR2 is FVKESK. V lost 1 base, J lost 7 bases, and 20 bases lay in between. The CDR3 has 17 amino acids. The CDR3 DNA reads as TGTGCCAGCAGCCAAGGGGGAGCGCCGGCCTTAATTAATGAGCAGTTCTTC. Encoded protein: CASSQGGAPALINEQFF.

This sequence joins TRBV7-8 and TRBJ2-1; the match to TRBD2 covers 7 bases. After removal of 1 base from V and 4 bases from J, the junction contained 4 bases not matched to a gene. Germline CDR1 SGHVS, CDR2 FQNEAQ. The CDR3 consists of 15 residues. Here the CDR3 DNA reads TGTGCCAGCAGCTTAGGGCGGGAGTGGTACAATGAGCAGTTCTTC. Protein: CASSLGREWYNEQFF.

The V and J genes are TRBV28 and TRBJ1-2; tentatively, D is TRBD1 (5 bases). Trimming removed 6 bases from V and 6 bases from J, with 26 bases in between. Germline CDR1 is MDHEN and CDR2 is SYDVKM. CDR3 length equals 17 residues. CDR3 region: CASRIIRTGPLPNGYTF. CDR3 in DNA: TGTGCCAGCAGAATAATTCGCACGGGACCGCTTCCCAATGGCTACACCTTC.

This clone showed up just a few times. The rearrangement uses TRBV29-1 and TRBJ2-7; TRBD1 matches at 9 bases. The CDR3 has 13 residues. The germline gives CDR1 SQVTM, CDR2 ANQGSEA. V trimming: 4 bases; J trimming: 2 bases; junction bases outside the gene matches: 3. The CDR3 spells CSVGGQGTYEQYF. The CDR3 DNA sequence: TGCAGCGTTGGGGGACAGGGAACCTACGAGCAGTACTTC.

J is TRBJ2-5 and V is TRBV5-1; possible D gene TRBD1, 6 bases. CDR1 and CDR2 (germline): SGHRS, YFSETQ. V lost 1 base to trimming and J lost 1 base, with 17 bases between them. The CDR3 is 17 residues long. CDR3 in amino acids: CASSLISTGLPQETQYF. DNA for the CDR3: TGCGCCAGCAGCTTGATATCCACAGGGCTTCCCCAAGAGACCCAGTACTTC.

The chain links TRBV6-4 to TRBJ2-2; D is unresolved. The CDR3 totals 12 residues. Per the germline V gene, CDR1 is MRHNA and CDR2 is SNTAGT. V was trimmed by 6 bases and J by 6 bases, leaving 8 bases between them. This chain's CDR3 is CASSQVPGELFF. The CDR3 DNA sequence: TGTGCCAGCAGCCAAGTTCCCGGGGAGCTGTTTTTT.

The chain joins TRBV5-6 to TRBJ1-1, with a tentative D call TRBD1 (6 bases). The ends were cut back, 6 bases at V and 7 bases at J, with 16 bases in the middle. CDR3 length: 13 amino acids. Looked up from germline, CDR1 is SGHDT and CDR2 is YYEEEE. CDR3 bases: TGTGCCAGCAACGTCGGCAGGGGAGGTGAAGCTTTCTTT. Encoded protein: CASNVGRGGEAFF.

This clone was seen just once. As DNA, the CDR3 is TGTGCCAGCAGCGCAGCGGCTGGGGCCAACGTCCTGACTTTC. It codes for CASSAAAGANVLTF. The chain combines TRBV9 with TRBJ2-6, with D possibly being TRBD2 (5 bases). CDR1 is SGDLS and CDR2 is YYNGEE in the germline V gene. The V end lost 3 bases, the J end lost 2 bases, and 6 bases lay between the germline ends. The CDR3 length is 14 residues.

Only one count was recorded for this clone. J is TRBJ1-1 and V is TRBV15; 7 bases align to TRBD1. Trimming removed 6 bases from V and 1 base from J; junction bases left unmatched: 5. Germline CDR1 LNHNV, CDR2 YYDKDF (reference sequence). This CDR3 has 14 residues. The CDR3 DNA is TGTGCCACCAGAGCCGCAGGGGGGAACACTGAAGCTTTCTTT. Translated, it gives CATRAAGGNTEAFF.

This chain connects TRBV2 to TRBJ2-2, with TRBD2 matching 10 bases. The CDR3 is 13 amino acids. CDR1 and CDR2 (germline): SNHLY, FYNNEI. V shed 7 bases, J shed 7 bases, and the junction held 3 bases outside the gene matches. The CDR3 DNA sequence: TGTGCCAGCAAATCTAGCGGGGGCGGGGAGCTGTTTTTT. Translated, it gives CASKSSGGGELFF.

The V call is TRBV5-1, the J call TRBJ1-6; D is unresolved. Trimming took off 0 bases at V and 9 bases at J, with 13 bases between the two ends. The CDR3 is 15 residues long. CDR1 and CDR2 from the germline V gene are SGHRS and YFSETQ. In nucleotides, the CDR3 is TGCGCCAGCAGCTTGGATGACCTAAGCAGTTCACCCCTCCACTTT. This translates into CASSLDDLSSSPLHF.

This chain links TRBV10-3 with TRBJ2-4; D might be TRBD2 (5 bases). This CDR3 comprises 13 residues. V dropped 11 bases and J dropped 8 bases, with 19 bases sitting between them. Germline lookup yields CDR1 ENHRY and CDR2 SYGVKD. The chain's CDR3 is CAVRGLGSDIQYF. CDR3 in DNA: TGTGCCGTGCGAGGTCTTGGGAGTGACATTCAGTACTTC.

This rearrangement joins TRBV19 to TRBJ2-5, with D perhaps matching TRBD1 or TRBD2 (5 bases each). Per germline, CDR1 LNHDA and CDR2 SQIVND (reference sequence). Trimming shortened V by 7 bases and J by 1 base, and 13 bases separated the two germline ends. CDR3 length: 14 residues. In DNA form, the CDR3 reads TGTGCCAGTATCATTCGGGGCAGCCAAGAGACCCAGTACTTC. Its protein is CASIIRGSQETQYF.

The V gene is TRBV7-9, the J gene TRBJ1-5, with 7 bases that match TRBD1. CDR1 is SEHNR and CDR2 is FQNEAQ in the germline V gene (reference sequence). V lost 3 bases and J lost 2; bases outside the gene matches: 4. The CDR3 contains 15 residues. The chain's CDR3 is CASSFQGEGNQPQHF. The CDR3 DNA is TGTGCCAGCAGCTTCCAGGGGGAGGGCAATCAGCCCCAGCATTTT. Full variable domain (outside the CDR3, taken from reference TRBV7-9 and TRBJ1-5): DTGVSQNPRHKITKRGQNVTFRCDPISEHNRLYWYRQTLGQGPEFLTYFQNEAQLEKSRLLSDRFSAERPKGSFSTLEIQRTEQGDSAMYLCASSFQGEGNQPQHFGDGTRLSIL.

This clone was detected only once. The rearrangement joins TRBV14 to TRBJ2-5, with TRBD2 matching 8 bases. The CDR3 consists of 17 residues. Germline-derived CDR1 and CDR2 are SGHDN and FVKESK. The V segment lost 0 bases and the J segment 5 bases; nucleotides outside the gene matches: 11. The CDR3, as DNA: TGTGCCAGCAGCCAAGATAGCGGGATGAGGCCTAAGGAGACCCAGTACTTC. This sequence encodes CASSQDSGMRPKETQYF. Combining the CDR3 with reference TRBV14 and TRBJ2-5 gives the whole variable domain EAGVTQFPSHSVIEKGQTVTLRCDPISGHDNLYWYRRVMGKEIKFLLHFVKESKQDESGMPNNRFLAERTGGTYSTLKVQPAELEDSGVYFCASSQDSGMRPKETQYFGPGTRLLVL.

V gene TRBV7-7 combines with J gene TRBJ2-2; 8 bases map to TRBD2. The junction had 11 bases not matched to a gene; V was cut back by 2 bases and J by 0 bases. There are 19 residues in the CDR3. Germline V gene lookup returns CDR1 SSHAT and CDR2 FNYEAQ (reference sequence). CDR3 protein: CASSLRSYSGIANTGELFF. DNA for the CDR3: TGTGCCAGCAGCTTAAGGTCTTATAGCGGGATTGCGAACACCGGGGAGCTGTTTTTT.

The chain has TRBV25-1 and TRBJ2-7; 7 bases match TRBD1. The length of the CDR3 is 13 residues. CDR1 is MGHDK and CDR2 is SYGVNS in the germline V gene. V was pared by 3 bases and J by 3 bases, with 2 bases of the junction left unmatched. CDR3 loop: CASSDWDSYEQYF. For the CDR3, the DNA is TGTGCCAGCAGTGATTGGGACAGCTACGAGCAGTACTTC.

The J gene is TRBJ2-7, the V gene TRBV28, with D perhaps TRBD1 or TRBD2 (6 bases each). Trimming took off 3 bases at V and 4 bases at J, with 13 bases between the two ends. Germline assignment: CDR1 MDHEN and CDR2 SYDVKM. This CDR3 has 14 amino acids. CDR3 coding DNA: TGTGCCAGCAGTTTTTTTGGGGGGCGATACGAGCAGTACTTC. The encoded protein is CASSFFGGRYEQYF. Filled out from reference TRBV28 and TRBJ2-7, the complete variable domain reads DVKVTQSSRYLVKRTGEKVFLECVQDMDHENMFWYRQDPGLGLRLIYFSYDVKMKEKGDIPEGYSVSREKKERFSLILESASTNQTSMYLCASSFFGGRYEQYFGPGTRLTVT.

The chain carries TRBV6-6 and TRBJ2-1; D ambiguous. The V gene lost 7 bases and the J gene lost 5 bases, with 15 bases spanning the gap. CDR3 size: 14 residues. CDR1 MNHNY and CDR2 SVGAGI come from the germline V gene (reference sequence). CDR3 DNA sequence: TGTGCCAGCACCGACCCATATACCCACAATGAGCAGTTCTTC. It specifies CASTDPYTHNEQFF.